The following is a T cell receptor (beta chain) sequence with its context. The antigen is not known. CDR1 is SGHTA and CDR2 is FQGTGA in the germline V gene. The CDR3 has 13 residues. Trimming stripped 0 bases from V and 10 bases from J, with 10 bases between. Quantitative 5'-RACE with molecular barcodes generated TCR beta libraries. One entry per CDR3 protein results from TCRdb running MiXCR on the 5' RACE reads. Of hundreds of thousands of distinct CDR3 sequences in the sample, about 11% are singletons; the top ten hold just over 0.5%. The record originates from a study of CD8 T cells in ankylosing spondylitis. Broader study findings: In synovial fluid and blood from reactive arthritis, some motif variants were previously reported. As reported, disease-linked clones showed significant enrichment in matched ankylosing spondylitis synovial fluid. Characteristic of ankylosing spondylitis blood, it appeared, was a TCR beta motif comprising roughly 8 highly homologous variants. Disease-associated clonotypes exhibited CD8+ identity and were relatively infrequent in peripheral blood.

The chain combines TRBV7-3 with TRBJ2-1, with D hard to call. The clonotype comes from a male donor with ankylosing spondylitis. Material: blood, either unsorted or a sorted T cell fraction (not recorded which). CDR3 protein: CASSLTGVGEQFF. In DNA, the CDR3 is TGTGCCAGCAGCTTAACGGGCGTAGGGGAGCAGTTCTTC.